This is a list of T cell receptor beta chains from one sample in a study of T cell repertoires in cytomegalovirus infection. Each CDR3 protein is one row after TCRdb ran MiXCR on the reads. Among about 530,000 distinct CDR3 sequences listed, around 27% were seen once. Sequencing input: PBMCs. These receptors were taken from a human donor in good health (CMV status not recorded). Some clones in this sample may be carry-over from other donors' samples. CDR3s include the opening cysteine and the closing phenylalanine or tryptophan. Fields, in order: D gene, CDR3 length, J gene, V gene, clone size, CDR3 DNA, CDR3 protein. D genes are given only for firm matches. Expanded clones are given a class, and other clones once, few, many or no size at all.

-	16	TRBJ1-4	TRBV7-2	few	TGTGCCAGCAGCTTTTCCAGGGCCCATTTTAATGAAAAACTGTTTTTT	CASSFSRAHFNEKLFF
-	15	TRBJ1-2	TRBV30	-	TGTGCCTGGACTCAACTCGGAGCGGGAAACTATGGCTACACCTTC	CAWTQLGAGNYGYTF
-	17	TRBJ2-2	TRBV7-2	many	TGTGCCAGCAGCTTAGGGCGCAGGGTGGTGAACACCGGGGAGCTGTTTTTT	CASSLGRRVVNTGELFF
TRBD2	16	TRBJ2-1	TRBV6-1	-	TGTGCCAGCAGTTTGACTAGCGGGATCGCCTACAATGAGCAGTTCTTC	CASSLTSGIAYNEQFF
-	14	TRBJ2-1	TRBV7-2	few	TGTGCCAGCAGCCCGACTTCCTCCTACAATGAGCAGTTCTTC	CASSPTSSYNEQFF
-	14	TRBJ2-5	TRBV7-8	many	TGTGCCAGCAGCTCCGAGGGGGTCCAAGAGACCCAGTACTTC	CASSSEGVQETQYF
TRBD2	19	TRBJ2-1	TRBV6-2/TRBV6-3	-	TGTGCCAGCAGTTACTCCGGACTAGCGGGAGGGTATTCGTACAATGAGCAGTTCTTC	CASSYSGLAGGYSYNEQFF
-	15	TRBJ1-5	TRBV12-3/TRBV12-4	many	TGTGCCAGCAGTTTGGTTAGGGATAGCAATCAGCCCCAGCATTTT	CASSLVRDSNQPQHF
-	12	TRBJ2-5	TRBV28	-	TGTGCCAGCAGTTTGAGTGTGCAGTCCCAGTACTTC	CASSLSVQSQYF
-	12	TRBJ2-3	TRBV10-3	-	TGTGCCATCAGCCAAAGCACAGATACGCAGTATTTT	CAISQSTDTQYF
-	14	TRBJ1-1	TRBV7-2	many	TGTGCCAGCAGCTTAGGTACAGGGTGGACTGAAGCTTTCTTT	CASSLGTGWTEAFF
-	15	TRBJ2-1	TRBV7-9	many	TGTGCCAGCAGCTTAGACCTGGGCGGGGCCGATGAGCAGTTCTTC	CASSLDLGGADEQFF